This T cell receptor (beta chain) stems from a study of shared clonotypes between healthy human individuals. Overall study results and limits: In a few donors, around 5% of naive CD4 clonotypes appeared in common. Among donors, sharing of clonotypes was expected to be affected by sequencing depth. Relative to memory subsets, naive subsets generally showed larger estimated richness.

The data were produced by immunoSEQ multiplex PCR, yet TCRdb's version contains in-frame clones alone and is incomplete. The sample shows about 730,000 clones, around 77% of them seen only once. The V segment lost 6 bases and the J segment 4 bases; nucleotides outside the gene matches: 7. The CDR3 runs to 14 residues. Germline values: CDR1 KGHSH, CDR2 LQKENI. In regard to this clone: Its specificity is not known.

Sequencing input: memory CD4+ T cells sorted from blood. The subset denotes: CD45RA-negative fraction. J is TRBJ2-5 and V is TRBV18; 8 bases fit TRBD2. The origin of this receptor is a woman aged 25 to 39 in good health. The CDR3 region is CASSRSGSGETQYF. CDR3 bases: TGTGCCAGCTCTCGGAGCGGGAGTGGAGAGACCCAGTACTTC.